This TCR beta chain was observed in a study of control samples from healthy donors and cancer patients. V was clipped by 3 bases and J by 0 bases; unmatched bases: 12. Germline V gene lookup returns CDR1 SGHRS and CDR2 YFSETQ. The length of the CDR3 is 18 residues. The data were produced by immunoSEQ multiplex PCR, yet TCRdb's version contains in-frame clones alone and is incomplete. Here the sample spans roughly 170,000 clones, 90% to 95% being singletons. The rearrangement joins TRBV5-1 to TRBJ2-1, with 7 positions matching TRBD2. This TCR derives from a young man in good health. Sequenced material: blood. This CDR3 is CASSWEASGPSSYNEQFF. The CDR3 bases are TGCGCCAGCAGCTGGGAAGCTAGCGGCCCTAGCTCCTACAATGAGCAGTTCTTC.